These T cell receptor beta chains were read from a single sample in a study of identical twins. TCRdb re-derived calls from the 5' RACE reads in MiXCR, one entry per CDR3 protein. The sample shows 500,000 or so distinct CDR3 sequences, 14% of them seen only once. This sample also appeared in a second study, on yellow fever vaccine responses in identical twins.

Sequenced material: CD4+ T cells sorted from blood. The receptor source for this set is a woman aged 18-29 years in good health. Each CDR3 is given with its conserved first and last residue. The D gene is left open where the match is weak.

J: TRBJ2-7
V: TRBV7-9
D: -
CDR3: CASMMGAGSYEQYF

J: TRBJ1-6
V: TRBV7-2
D: -
CDR3: CASSLVGTTDSPLHF

J: TRBJ2-7
V: TRBV2
D: -
CDR3: CASSGTYEQYF

J: TRBJ2-4
V: TRBV28
D: -
CDR3: CASNGGRDIQYF

J: TRBJ2-1
V: TRBV4-1
D: -
CDR3: CASSPTPIYNEQFF

J: TRBJ2-6
V: TRBV15
D: -
CDR3: CATSGDRSGANVLTF

J: TRBJ2-1
V: TRBV20-1
D: TRBD1
CDR3: CSARNDRGLTYNEQFF

J: TRBJ2-7
V: TRBV12-3/TRBV12-4
D: -
CDR3: CASTSRLAYEQYF

J: TRBJ2-1
V: TRBV4-2
D: -
CDR3: CASSQEPGSSYNEQFF

J: TRBJ2-1
V: TRBV6-2/TRBV6-3
D: -
CDR3: CASSYGIRGDYNEQFF

J: TRBJ2-7
V: TRBV5-1
D: -
CDR3: CASSLTTSEQCF

J: TRBJ2-1
V: TRBV6-2/TRBV6-3
D: -
CDR3: CASSYSLLRQRPSTRINEQFF

J: TRBJ2-3
V: TRBV21-1
D: -
CDR3: CASSKGSLERPDTQYF

J: TRBJ2-1
V: TRBV4-1
D: TRBD2
CDR3: CASSPPPALAGNEQFF

J: TRBJ2-6
V: TRBV4-1
D: -
CDR3: CASSQDRGGQDLFSGANVLTF

J: TRBJ2-2
V: TRBV7-3
D: -
CDR3: CASSLSAASTGELFF

J: TRBJ1-5
V: TRBV2
D: -
CDR3: CASTVVYNQPQHF

J: TRBJ2-7
V: TRBV6-1
D: TRBD2
CDR3: CASRDLAGVYEQYF

J: TRBJ2-2
V: TRBV12-3/TRBV12-4
D: -
CDR3: CASSYDQGGFPGELFF

J: TRBJ2-1
V: TRBV5-1
D: TRBD2
CDR3: CASSLGFPSSGGHDEQFF

J: TRBJ2-3
V: TRBV6-1
D: -
CDR3: CATRGLTTDTQYF

J: TRBJ2-1
V: TRBV6-5
D: TRBD2
CDR3: CASSYPAGGLNEQFF

J: TRBJ2-2
V: TRBV21-1
D: -
CDR3: CASSRGLAGGANTGELFF

J: TRBJ1-1
V: TRBV20-1
D: -
CDR3: CSASLSLFEAFF

J: TRBJ2-5
V: TRBV20-1
D: TRBD2
CDR3: CSATQTSGFQETQYF

J: TRBJ2-1
V: TRBV3-1
D: TRBD2
CDR3: CASRTSGGLLNEQFF

J: TRBJ2-7
V: TRBV7-6
D: -
CDR3: CASSSYRGSSYEQYF

J: TRBJ2-3
V: TRBV24-1
D: -
CDR3: CATSDFTDTQYF

J: TRBJ2-3
V: TRBV20-1
D: TRBD2
CDR3: CSASNLAGGPVDTQYF

J: TRBJ2-1
V: TRBV3-1
D: -
CDR3: CASSLLGVRTRNEQFF

J: TRBJ2-7
V: TRBV30
D: -
CDR3: CAWATGYEQYF

J: TRBJ2-1
V: TRBV12-3/TRBV12-4
D: TRBD2
CDR3: CASSLARGSGSSNEQFF

J: TRBJ2-3
V: TRBV4-3
D: -
CDR3: CASSQVGGDTQYF

J: TRBJ2-7
V: TRBV28
D: TRBD1
CDR3: CASFSPGQIYEQYF

J: TRBJ2-1
V: TRBV21-1
D: -
CDR3: CASSKFQGGPSNEQFF

J: TRBJ2-1
V: TRBV5-5
D: -
CDR3: CASSFSQVHEQFF

J: TRBJ2-5
V: TRBV19
D: TRBD2
CDR3: CASRKRGGGQETQYF

J: TRBJ2-3
V: TRBV29-1
D: -
CDR3: CSVSEPRPSDTQYF

J: TRBJ2-7
V: TRBV3-1
D: -
CDR3: CASPSEESSRRYEQYF

J: TRBJ2-5
V: TRBV7-2
D: TRBD2
CDR3: CASSLASGGAETQYF

J: TRBJ1-2
V: TRBV6-1
D: -
CDR3: CASSQERGYGYTF

J: TRBJ2-1
V: TRBV6-1
D: -
CDR3: CASSPQRADINNEQFF

J: TRBJ1-6
V: TRBV20-1
D: TRBD1
CDR3: CSARAGTGESPLHF

J: TRBJ2-2
V: TRBV10-3
D: -
CDR3: CATGLQSDTGELFF

J: TRBJ2-3
V: TRBV20-1
D: -
CDR3: CSARPLTPPGTDTQYF

J: TRBJ2-1
V: TRBV7-2
D: -
CDR3: CASSPGKGGEQFF

J: TRBJ1-4
V: TRBV20-1
D: -
CDR3: CSARGDPRGEREKLFF

J: TRBJ2-6
V: TRBV29-1
D: TRBD1
CDR3: CSATGTGVSGANVLTF

J: TRBJ1-1
V: TRBV5-1
D: -
CDR3: CASSLGRTFRNTEAFF

J: TRBJ2-3
V: TRBV2
D: -
CDR3: CASSAPGGGTDTQYF

J: TRBJ1-5
V: TRBV6-5
D: -
CDR3: CASSYTDSNQPQHF

J: TRBJ2-6
V: TRBV11-1
D: -
CDR3: CASSRDDRLGSGANVLTF

J: TRBJ1-1
V: TRBV6-5
D: -
CDR3: CASTGGLQAFF